Reported below is one T cell receptor (beta chain). The source of the sample is a study of blood T cell repertoires in COVID-19. Study-level background: Samples came from the United States, Italy and Spain, spanning acute and convalescent COVID-19. Nucleic acid was either cDNA or gDNA, and it came from T cells, B-cell-depleted T cells, or PBMCs.

Original handling: Quantification of nucleated cells was approximated via reference gene primer amplification. Assay: immunoSEQ multiplex PCR; the TCRdb copy retains only in-frame clones and omits some. V, J and clone size are taken as reported in that table, and D and trimming were inferred from the DNA itself. Here the sample spans about 100,000 clones, over 75% being singletons. Germline CDR1 and CDR2: MNHNS and SASEGT. The CDR3 consists of 15 residues. The V gene lost 2 bases and the J gene lost 1 base, with 11 bases spanning the gap. The chain combines TRBV6-1 with TRBJ1-1; D not certain. This receptor was obtained from a man aged 50 or older with acute or convalescent COVID-19. Sequences were obtained from peripheral blood. The CDR3 DNA reads TGTGCCAGCAGTGAAATAACAGTTGGGAACACTGAAGCTTTCTTT. It codes for CASSEITVGNTEAFF.